Listed below are T cell receptor beta chains from one sample, sequenced in a study of shared clonotypes between healthy human individuals. Profiled with immunoSEQ multiplex PCR; TCRdb holds only in-frame clones, not every one. Here the sample spans 600,000 or so clones, roughly 98% being singletons. Material for sequencing was naive CD8+ T cells sorted from blood. Receptor source: a man aged 30 to 39 in good health. Both conserved end residues are part of each CDR3. Fields, in order: V gene, clone size, J gene, D gene, CDR3 protein, CDR3 DNA. A D gene is named only where the DNA matches it firmly. Some rows have no size entry. The others give once, few or many, or a class for an expanded clone.

V: TRBV25-1
size: NA
J: TRBJ2-7
D: TRBD1
CDR3: CASRLGQGSDEQYF
DNA: TGTGCCAGCAGATTGGGACAGGGATCGGACGAGCAGTACTTC

V: TRBV28
size: NA
J: TRBJ2-7
D: NA
CDR3: CASSSEPRGHYEQYF
DNA: TGTGCCAGCAGCTCAGAACCCAGGGGACACTACGAGCAGTACTTC

V: TRBV27
size: NA
J: TRBJ2-1
D: TRBD2
CDR3: CASSSVTPTSGTYNEQFF
DNA: TGTGCCAGCAGTTCCGTTACTCCGACTAGCGGGACCTACAATGAGCAGTTCTTC

V: TRBV27
size: NA
J: TRBJ2-7
D: NA
CDR3: CASSYRPTYEQYF
DNA: TGTGCCAGCAGTTACAGGCCCACCTACGAGCAGTACTTC

V: TRBV4-1
size: NA
J: TRBJ1-3
D: NA
CDR3: CASSQDPATGNTIYF
DNA: TGCGCCAGCAGCCAAGATCCCGCTACTGGAAACACCATATATTTT

V: TRBV7-9
size: NA
J: TRBJ2-7
D: NA
CDR3: CASSLAMIYEQYF
DNA: TGTGCCAGCAGCTTAGCTATGATCTACGAGCAGTACTTC

V: TRBV28
size: NA
J: TRBJ2-1
D: TRBD2
CDR3: CASSFGGSRVF
DNA: TGTGCCAGCAGTTTTGGCGGGAGTAGGGTCTTC

V: TRBV19
size: NA
J: TRBJ1-5
D: TRBD1
CDR3: CASSRTPGTELNQPQHF
DNA: TGTGCCAGTAGTCGAACCCCCGGGACAGAACTTAATCAGCCCCAGCATTTT

V: TRBV6-1
size: NA
J: TRBJ2-1
D: TRBD1
CDR3: CASSGFGTGINEQFF
DNA: TGTGCCAGCAGTGGATTCGGGACAGGGATCAATGAGCAGTTCTTC

V: TRBV4-1
size: NA
J: TRBJ2-5
D: NA
CDR3: CASSQGQGWETQYF
DNA: TGCGCCAGCAGCCAAGGGCAGGGTTGGGAGACCCAGTACTTC

V: TRBV29-1
size: NA
J: TRBJ2-7
D: NA
CDR3: CSVETDRSYEQYF
DNA: TGCAGCGTTGAAACCGACAGAAGTTACGAGCAGTACTTC

V: TRBV11-2
size: NA
J: TRBJ2-1
D: NA
CDR3: CASSLTGTEQFF
DNA: TGTGCCAGCAGCTTAACGGGGACTGAGCAGTTCTTC

V: TRBV27
size: NA
J: TRBJ2-1
D: TRBD2
CDR3: CATKTGTSGSSYNEQFF
DNA: TGTGCCACCAAAACCGGGACTAGCGGAAGCTCCTACAATGAGCAGTTCTTC

V: TRBV5-1
size: NA
J: TRBJ2-7
D: NA
CDR3: CASSWGEAYEQYF
DNA: TGCGCCAGCAGCTGGGGGGAAGCCTACGAGCAGTACTTC

V: TRBV4-3
size: NA
J: TRBJ1-2
D: NA
CDR3: CASSQDIAVNYGYTF
DNA: TGCGCCAGCAGCCAAGATATAGCGGTAAACTATGGCTACACCTTC

V: TRBV6-1
size: NA
J: TRBJ1-2
D: NA
CDR3: CASSEPYGYTF
DNA: TGTGCCAGCAGTGAACCGTATGGCTACACCTTC

V: TRBV27
size: once
J: TRBJ1-5
D: NA
CDR3: CASSTGFQPQHF
DNA: TGTGCCAGCAGTACGGGATTCCAGCCCCAGCATTTT

V: TRBV6-4
size: NA
J: TRBJ2-1
D: NA
CDR3: CASSEEQNNEQFF
DNA: TGTGCCAGCAGTGAGGAACAGAACAATGAGCAGTTCTTC

V: TRBV9
size: NA
J: TRBJ2-2
D: TRBD1
CDR3: CASSVWDRGTITGELFF
DNA: TGTGCCAGCAGCGTATGGGACAGGGGCACGATCACCGGGGAGCTGTTTTTT

V: TRBV27
size: NA
J: TRBJ2-2
D: TRBD1
CDR3: CASSLLRTGGSGELFF
DNA: TGTGCCAGCAGTTTATTAAGGACAGGGGGCTCCGGGGAGCTGTTTTTT

V: TRBV6-4
size: NA
J: TRBJ2-1
D: TRBD2
CDR3: CASSVGGGRAVHNEQFF
DNA: TGTGCCAGCAGTGTTGGAGGCGGGAGGGCAGTCCACAATGAGCAGTTCTTC

V: TRBV29-1
size: NA
J: TRBJ2-1
D: NA
CDR3: CSTLVWESSYNEQFF
DNA: TGCAGCACCCTTGTATGGGAGAGCTCCTACAATGAGCAGTTCTTC

V: TRBV7-9
size: NA
J: TRBJ2-7
D: TRBD2
CDR3: CASSFSTTGGGDEQYF
DNA: TGTGCCAGCAGCTTCTCCACCACTGGGGGGGGAGACGAGCAGTACTTC

V: TRBV9
size: NA
J: TRBJ2-5
D: TRBD1
CDR3: CASSVRDRGLKETQYF
DNA: TGTGCCAGCAGCGTACGGGACAGGGGGCTCAAGGAGACCCAGTACTTC

V: TRBV5-1
size: once
J: TRBJ1-5
D: NA
CDR3: CASSLPLGGGINQPQHF
DNA: TGCGCCAGCAGCTTGCCCCTAGGTGGAGGGATCAATCAGCCCCAGCATTTT

V: TRBV5-1
size: NA
J: TRBJ2-5
D: TRBD1
CDR3: CASSSSRDRLGTQYF
DNA: TGCGCCAGCAGCTCGTCCCGGGACAGGTTGGGGACCCAGTACTTC

V: TRBV7-9
size: NA
J: TRBJ2-7
D: TRBD2
CDR3: CASSFSGSSYEQYF
DNA: TGTGCCAGCAGCTTTAGCGGGAGCTCCTACGAGCAGTACTTC

V: TRBV7-9
size: NA
J: TRBJ2-3
D: TRBD1
CDR3: CASSLAPGGVDTQYF
DNA: TGTGCCAGCAGCTTAGCACCAGGGGGCGTGGATACGCAGTATTTT